This passage covers 17 T cell receptor beta chains from one sample sequenced in a study of blood T cells in healthy people across ages (dated by TCRdb to about 2015). Preparation of the library involved 5' RACE. Instrument used: Illumina HiSeq 2500. A second PCR of about 6 to 11 cycles was run with a J-beta primer mix and a sample-barcoded 5' primer. The public reads were reanalyzed by TCRdb: fastp trimming at Q25, MiXCR alignment, in-frame beta chains only. Each CDR3 protein appears once, grouped with its most common genes and DNA. The sample yields approximately 1.5 million distinct CDR3 sequences; about 31% were counted once. In total, the top ten clones hold around 11% of the sample. The sample comprised blood. The receptor source for this set is a woman aged 30 to 39 in good health.

In this sample, this clonotype turned up many times. This chain links TRBV29-1 with TRBJ2-1; tentatively, D is TRBD2 (6 bases). Trimming pared 6 bases from V and 5 bases from J, leaving 20 bases between. CDR3 length: 15 amino acids. CDR1 is SQVTM, CDR2 ANQGSEA, per germline. In DNA, the CDR3 is TGCAGCGTCCTGCGGCCGGGAGTGAGGAACAATGAGCAGTTCTTC. Translated, it gives CSVLRPGVRNNEQFF.

This clonotype was seen repeatedly, ten times or more. The J gene is TRBJ1-2, the V gene TRBV10-3, with D tentatively TRBD1 (5 bases). The CDR3 runs to 14 residues. V lost 5 bases and J lost 4, with 14 bases in between. CDR1 ENHRY and CDR2 SYGVKD come from the germline V gene. The CDR3 sequence is CAISPGTASYGYTF. CDR3 in DNA: TGTGCCATCAGTCCCGGGACTGCCTCCTATGGCTACACCTTC.

In this sample, this clonotype turned up many times. This rearrangement joins TRBV4-1 to TRBJ2-1; D is unresolved. The CDR3 consists of 17 residues. V shed 6 bases and J shed 4 bases, with 22 bases lying between them. CDR1 and CDR2 (germline): MGHRA, YSYEKL. The chain's CDR3 is CASRKADGRVLYNEQFF. The CDR3 bases are TGCGCCAGCAGAAAAGCAGATGGCCGGGTTCTTTACAATGAGCAGTTCTTC.

This sequence joins TRBV12-3 or TRBV12-4 and TRBJ2-5; D possibly corresponds to TRBD2 (6 bases). Trimming left V 2 bases short and J 4 bases short, with 17 bases between. This CDR3 spans 16 amino acids. The CDR3 DNA reads TGTGCCAGCAGTTTACTCCGAGAGGGGCGGGGAGAGACCCAGTACTTC. It specifies CASSLLREGRGETQYF.

Points on this clonotype: This may come from a read error, since a much larger clone is one base off. The rearrangement joins TRBV29-1 to TRBJ2-5; weak D call: TRBD1 (6 bases). This CDR3 is 15 amino acids long. Looked up from germline, CDR1 is SQVTM and CDR2 is ANQGSEA. Here the CDR3 DNA reads TGCAGCGTTGAGGGGGCGCGAACAGGGCCAGAGGCCCAGTACTTC. Translation gives CSVEGARTGPEAQYF.

The rearrangement links TRBV5-1 to TRBJ1-1, with 10 bases aligning to TRBD1. Per the germline V gene, CDR1 is SGHRS and CDR2 is YFSETQ. Trimming took 4 bases from V and 1 from J; bases not matched to a gene: 7. The CDR3 has 16 amino acids. The CDR3 sequence is CASSPTDRGKNTEAFF. The DNA of the CDR3 is TGCGCCAGCAGCCCCACGGACAGGGGGAAGAACACTGAAGCTTTCTTT.

This chain links TRBV7-8 with TRBJ2-7; no clear D gene. This CDR3 comprises 12 residues. The V gene lost 5 bases and the J gene lost 4 bases, with 9 bases spanning the gap. Germline V CDR1 and CDR2: SGHVS, FQNEAQ. The CDR3 DNA reads TGTGCCAGCAGCCCAGCCCTATACGAGCAGTACTTC. Translated: CASSPALYEQYF.

This clonotype turned up a few times. The rearrangement joins TRBV6-1 to TRBJ2-1, with D perhaps matching TRBD1 (6 bases). This CDR3 is built from 12 residues. Germline V gene lookup returns CDR1 MNHNS and CDR2 SASEGT. V was shortened by 5 bases and J by 9 bases, with 11 bases between the two germline ends. Here the CDR3 reads CASSTQGREQFF. The CDR3 nucleotides are TGTGCCAGCAGTACACAGGGTCGTGAGCAGTTCTTC.

This clonotype has only a few counts. This chain connects TRBV20-1 to TRBJ2-7; the D gene could be TRBD1 or TRBD2 (6 bases each). The CDR3 is 15 residues long. CDR1 and CDR2 from the germline V gene are DFQATT and SNEGSKA (reference sequence). Between the trimmed V and J ends, which lost 3 bases and 3 bases, there was a span of 18 bases. CDR3 loop: CSASGLGGLNYEQYF. The CDR3 DNA sequence: TGCAGTGCTAGTGGGTTAGGGGGGCTAAACTACGAGCAGTACTTC.

This clonotype has a handful of counts. The chain combines TRBV5-1 with TRBJ2-1; D is undetermined. The V gene's germline CDR1 is SGHRS and CDR2 YFSETQ. V was cut by 3 bases and J by 7 bases, with 14 bases left in between. CDR3 length: 14 residues. The CDR3 DNA is TGCGCCAGCAGCTCGTCAACCCTGGATAATGAGCAGTTCTTC. Amino acid sequence: CASSSSTLDNEQFF.

This clonotype was detected a few times. This chain uses TRBV20-1 with TRBJ2-7; D gene unclear. The V gene's germline CDR1 is DFQATT and CDR2 SNEGSKA (reference sequence). This CDR3 contains 13 residues. V was pared by 3 bases and J by 6 bases, with 15 bases between. CDR3 loop: CSASWFRTSEQYF. The CDR3 DNA follows: TGCAGTGCTAGCTGGTTTCGGACGTCCGAGCAGTACTTC.

The chain links TRBV3-1 to TRBJ1-1, with TRBD1 as a possible D gene (6 bases). There are 14 residues in the CDR3. Germline CDR1 is LGHDT and CDR2 is YNNKEL (reference sequence). Trimming removed 0 bases from V and 9 bases from J, with 14 bases in between. CDR3 sequence (DNA): TGTGCCAGCAGCCAAGATGGGGGCAGGCGTCAAGCTTTCTTT. It codes for CASSQDGGRRQAFF.

This clonotype was recorded a few times. The CDR3 coding sequence is TGTGCCAGCAGTTTATCACCCGGAGGGGGGGGAGATACGCAGTATTTT. It is translated as CASSLSPGGGGDTQYF. The rearrangement links TRBV27 to TRBJ2-3, with D possibly TRBD2 on 7 matching bases. This CDR3 region has 16 residues. V lost 0 bases and J 5 bases, leaving 15 bases between the germline ends. Germline V CDR1 and CDR2: MNHEY, SMNVEV (reference sequence).

V and J are TRBV14 and TRBJ2-1, with 11 bases lining up with TRBD2. The V gene end was trimmed by 1 base and the J gene end by 9 bases; junction bases not matched to a gene: 14. The CDR3 spans 18 residues. From germline, CDR1 is SGHDN and CDR2 FVKESK. The CDR3 bases are TGTGCCAGCAGCCAAGTATCCGGGACTAGCGGCTTACGGGCTGAGCAGTTCTTC. Residues: CASSQVSGTSGLRAEQFF.

This clonotype has just a few counts. This chain connects TRBV4-2 to TRBJ2-7, with 12 bases identical to TRBD2. V shed 4 bases, J shed 6 bases, and the junction held 7 bases outside the gene matches. CDR3 length: 15 residues. Looked up from germline, CDR1 is LGHNA and CDR2 is YNFKEQ. The CDR3 nucleotides read TGTGCCAGCAGCCGAGTAGGGACTAGCGGGTCCGAGCAGTACTTC. Translated, it gives CASSRVGTSGSEQYF.

In its sample, this clonotype was seen many times. The V call is TRBV9, the J call TRBJ2-1, with TRBD2 identical over 9 bases. The germline V gene encodes CDR1 SGDLS and CDR2 YYNGEE. Trimming at V came to 0 bases and at J to 10 bases, leaving 8 bases not matched to a gene. The CDR3 contains 15 residues. The chain's CDR3 is CASSVDFAGGGEQFF. Written as DNA, the CDR3 is TGTGCCAGCAGCGTAGACTTTGCGGGAGGGGGAGAGCAGTTCTTC. Together with reference TRBV9 and TRBJ2-1, the CDR3 gives the full variable domain: DSGVTQTPKHLITATGQRVTLRCSPRSGDLSVYWYQQSLDQGLQFLIQYYNGEERAKGNILERFSAQQFPDLHSELNLSSLELGDSALYFCASSVDFAGGGEQFFGPGTRLTVL.

In this sample, this clonotype turned up once. A junction end diverges from the germline sequence, so it may reflect a read error. V usage is TRBV10-3 and J usage is TRBJ2-5; 13 bases line up with TRBD2. The V gene's germline CDR1 is ENHRY and CDR2 SYGVKD. The CDR3 has 14 amino acids. The CDR3 nucleotides read TGTGCCACAGGACTAGCGGGAGTTGGGGAGACCCGGTACTTC. Its protein is CATGLAGVGETRYF.